These 21 T cell receptor beta chains were sequenced from one sample in a study of blood T cells in healthy people across ages. Combining a sample-barcoded 5' primer with a J-beta primer mix, a second PCR ran for 7 to 11 cycles. One entry per CDR3 protein, called by TCRdb with MiXCR from the 5' RACE reads. The table records approximately 1,000,000 distinct CDR3 sequences, about two fifths of them present only once. Sequences were obtained from blood. Receptors were obtained from a young man in good health.

This chain uses TRBV12-5 with TRBJ1-1; D is ambiguous. V was pared by 2 bases and J by 4 bases, with 5 bases between. The germline V gene has CDR1 LGHNT and CDR2 FRNRAP. The CDR3 is made up of 12 amino acids. The CDR3 DNA sequence: TGTGCTAGTGGTTTGCGGGGCACTGAAGCTTTCTTT. This gives the protein CASGLRGTEAFF.

This clonotype has a handful of counts. The rearrangement links TRBV4-1 to TRBJ1-2; TRBD1 matches 7 bases. From germline, CDR1 is MGHRA and CDR2 YSYEKL. With V trimmed by 0 bases and J by 1 base, 5 bases remained unmatched. The CDR3 totals 16 residues. CDR3 residues: CASSQEPRQGNYGYTF. The CDR3 nucleotides read TGCGCCAGCAGCCAAGAACCCCGACAGGGTAACTATGGCTACACCTTC.

The chain recombines TRBV4-2 with TRBJ1-2, with 7 bases fitting TRBD1. The germline CDR1 and CDR2 sequences are LGHNA and YNFKEQ. CDR3 length equals 16 residues. Trimming at V came to 2 bases and at J to 7 bases, leaving 13 bases not matched to a gene. CDR3 bases: TGTGCCAGCAGCCAATACTTGACAGGGACGAGCTCTGGCTACACCTTC. It encodes CASSQYLTGTSSGYTF.

This clonotype occurred once. This chain uses TRBV6-2 or TRBV6-3 with TRBJ2-3; D is unclear. Per germline, CDR1 MNHEY and CDR2 SVGEGT. CDR3 length equals 13 residues. Trimming took off 2 bases at V and 9 bases at J, with 12 bases between the two ends. The CDR3: CASSYQASTTQYF. Written as DNA, the CDR3 is TGTGCCAGCAGTTACCAGGCCTCCACGACGCAGTATTTT.

In its sample, this clonotype was seen a few times. The rearrangement uses TRBV20-1 and TRBJ1-5, with a weak D call TRBD1 (5 bases). V was trimmed by 3 bases and J by 8 bases, leaving 20 bases between them. Germline CDR1 is DFQATT and CDR2 is SNEGSKA (reference sequence). This CDR3 has 15 amino acids. CDR3 coding DNA: TGCAGTGCTAGCCGGGACGGAGGGCAAATTGAGCCCCAGCATTTT. Its translation is CSASRDGGQIEPQHF.

CDR3 residues: CASSLDRSRGPSYNEQFF. CDR3 sequence (DNA): TGCGCCAGCAGCTTGGATAGGAGTCGGGGGCCATCCTACAATGAGCAGTTCTTC. The chain combines TRBV5-1 with TRBJ2-1; D could derive from TRBD1 or TRBD2 (6 bases each). The germline V gene has CDR1 SGHRS and CDR2 YFSETQ. The CDR3 extends over 18 amino acids. V was trimmed by 0 bases and J by 1 base, leaving 17 bases between them.

The V gene is TRBV20-1, the J gene TRBJ2-1, with D possibly being TRBD2 (5 bases). The V and J ends lost 6 bases and 6 bases respectively, with 15 bases between them. There are 13 residues in the CDR3. Germline lookup yields CDR1 DFQATT and CDR2 SNEGSKA (reference sequence). The CDR3 nucleotides read TGCAGTGCCACGGGTACTAGGGTCAATGAGCAGTTCTTC. The encoded protein is CSATGTRVNEQFF.

In the case of this clonotype: The junction departs from the called germline gene at one end, perhaps through a read error. The CDR3 DNA sequence: TGTGTCAGCAGTCCGGAGGTGGGTGAGCAGTACTTC. Its translation: CVSSPEVGEQYF. The rearrangement joins TRBV12-3 or TRBV12-4 to TRBJ2-5; D is possibly TRBD2 (5 bases). The CDR3 sequence is 12 residues long.

This clonotype appeared once. One end of the junction does not line up with germline, which may come from a read error. The chain employs TRBV7-2 and TRBJ2-5; a weak D match, TRBD2 (6 bases). The length of the CDR3 is 15 residues. Germline CDR1 SGHTA, CDR2 FQGNSA. The CDR3 DNA reads as TGTGACAGCAGCTTAGCGGCTAGTTCCCCAGAGACCCAGTACTTC. Translated, it gives CDSSLAASSPETQYF.

This clonotype occurred many times. The rearrangement links TRBV12-3 or TRBV12-4 to TRBJ2-7; a weak D match, TRBD1 (5 bases). V shed 8 bases and J shed 5 bases, with 22 bases lying between them. This CDR3 region has 15 residues. The CDR3 region is CASSLGDSIADEQYF. DNA for the CDR3: TGTGCCAGCTCTTTAGGCGACAGTATTGCCGACGAGCAGTACTTC.

Concerning this clonotype itself: A much larger clonotype is one base distant, so this may be a read error. The chain joins TRBV4-3 to TRBJ1-6; D unclear. This CDR3 comprises 15 residues. CDR1 is LGHNA and CDR2 is YSLEER in the germline V gene. V was cut by 0 bases and J by 6 bases, with 9 bases left in between. The CDR3 loop is CASSQEFGPNSPLHF. CDR3 nucleotides: TGCGCCAGCAGCCAAGAATTCGGGCCTAATTCACCCCTCCACTTT.

With respect to this clonotype: Relative to the germline gene, one junction end is altered; a read error may explain this. The gene calls are TRBV3-1 and TRBJ1-1; D unresolved. Germline values: CDR1 LGHDT, CDR2 YNNKEL (reference sequence). The CDR3 sequence is 12 residues long. Here the CDR3 DNA reads TGTGTCAGCAGCCAAGCGACGGCTGGGGCTTTCTTT. This codes for CVSSQATAGAFF.

The V gene is TRBV5-1, the J gene TRBJ2-6; D gene ambiguous. Germline V CDR1 and CDR2: SGHRS, YFSETQ. Trimming took off 0 bases at V and 1 base at J, with 11 bases between the two ends. The CDR3 loop spans 17 amino acids. DNA for the CDR3: TGCGCCAGCAGCTTGGTTGGCCTACAATCTGGGGCCAACGTCCTGACTTTC. This translates into CASSLVGLQSGANVLTF.

The gene calls are TRBV2 and TRBJ2-1; 12 nucleotides match TRBD2. Per germline, CDR1 SNHLY and CDR2 FYNNEI. V dropped 6 bases and J dropped 5; count of bases not matched to a gene: 2. This CDR3 has 14 residues. The CDR3 coding sequence is TGTGCCAGCAGATCTAGCGGGGGGGACAATGAGCAGTTCTTC. Protein product: CASRSSGGDNEQFF.

The table lists this clonotype with a few counts. The chain joins TRBV12-3 or TRBV12-4 to TRBJ2-3; 12 positions match TRBD2. V shed 4 bases, J shed 5 bases, and the junction held 7 bases outside the gene matches. The length of the CDR3 is 16 residues. In DNA, the CDR3 is TGTGCCAGCAGTTCTAGACTAGCGGGGGCGGGAGATACGCAGTATTTT. Translated: CASSSRLAGAGDTQYF.

In its sample, this clonotype was seen a few times. The chain has TRBV20-1 and TRBJ2-4; TRBD2 might be the D (7 bases). The CDR3 consists of 12 residues. Trimming took 5 bases from V and 10 from J, leaving 15 bases between them. The germline V gene encodes CDR1 DFQATT and CDR2 SNEGSKA (reference sequence). CDR3 bases: TGCAGTGCTGAACCAGGGGAGGGGATTCAGTACTTC. Its translation is CSAEPGEGIQYF.

With respect to this clonotype: Compared with germline, one end of the junction differs, possibly owing to a read error. V gene TRBV24-1 combines with J gene TRBJ2-2; no clear D. The length of the CDR3 is 13 residues. Germline V gives CDR1 KGHDR, CDR2 SFDVKD. The CDR3 nucleotides read TGTGCCACCAGTGGCCCAAACACCTGGGAGCTGTTTTTT. It specifies CATSGPNTWELFF.

This chain links TRBV14 with TRBJ1-2; maybe TRBD1 (5 bases). Trimming stripped 0 bases from V and 4 bases from J, with 18 bases between. The CDR3 contains 17 residues. In germline, CDR1 is SGHDN, CDR2 FVKESK. The CDR3 coding sequence is TGTGCCAGCAGCCAAGAGGGCAGGGACTACGGTGGCTATGGCTACACCTTC. This translates into CASSQEGRDYGGYGYTF.

This clonotype was seen repeatedly, ten times or more. The gene calls are TRBV13 and TRBJ2-3; no clear D. Deletions cut 5 bases from V and 4 bases from J, with 13 bases between. CDR3 size: 14 residues. Per germline, CDR1 PRHDT and CDR2 FYEKMQ (reference sequence). The CDR3 reads CASSGVTPADTQYF. CDR3 DNA sequence: TGTGCCAGCAGCGGAGTGACCCCGGCAGATACGCAGTATTTT.

The chain uses TRBV3-1 and TRBJ1-1; D not resolved. CDR3 length equals 13 residues. The germline V gene has CDR1 LGHDT and CDR2 YNNKEL (reference sequence). V was clipped by 3 bases and J by 6 bases, with 11 bases between them. The CDR3 region has the DNA TGTGCCAGCAGCCAGGGCCGCTTCGCTGAAGCTTTCTTT. It encodes CASSQGRFAEAFF.

The V and J genes are TRBV10-3 and TRBJ2-7; D remains ambiguous. This CDR3 is 13 amino acids long. The ends were cut back, 7 bases at V and 0 bases at J, with 10 bases in the middle. From germline, CDR1 is ENHRY and CDR2 SYGVKD. The CDR3 loop reads CAIKAVSSYEQYF. The CDR3 region has the DNA TGTGCCATCAAGGCCGTCAGCTCCTACGAGCAGTACTTC.